This TCR beta chain was sequenced during a study of T cells in localized non-small cell lung cancer. Data came from immunoSEQ multiplex PCR; TCRdb stores just in-frame clones and leaves some out. The table lists approximately 11,000 clones, about 29% of them singletons. The germline V gene encodes CDR1 LNHDA and CDR2 SQIVND (reference sequence). V lost 5 bases and J lost 4, with 17 bases in between. This CDR3 spans 15 amino acids. This clone was seen a few times. Material: lung tumor tissue, obtained before any cancer treatment. The chain has TRBV19 and TRBJ1-1; D remains ambiguous. The clonotype was recovered from a man between 35 and 75 years old with stage I lung adenocarcinoma. In DNA form, the CDR3 reads TGTGCCAGTAGTTTAGTATGGGCCACGGCCACTGAAGCTTTCTTT. Protein: CASSLVWATATEAFF.